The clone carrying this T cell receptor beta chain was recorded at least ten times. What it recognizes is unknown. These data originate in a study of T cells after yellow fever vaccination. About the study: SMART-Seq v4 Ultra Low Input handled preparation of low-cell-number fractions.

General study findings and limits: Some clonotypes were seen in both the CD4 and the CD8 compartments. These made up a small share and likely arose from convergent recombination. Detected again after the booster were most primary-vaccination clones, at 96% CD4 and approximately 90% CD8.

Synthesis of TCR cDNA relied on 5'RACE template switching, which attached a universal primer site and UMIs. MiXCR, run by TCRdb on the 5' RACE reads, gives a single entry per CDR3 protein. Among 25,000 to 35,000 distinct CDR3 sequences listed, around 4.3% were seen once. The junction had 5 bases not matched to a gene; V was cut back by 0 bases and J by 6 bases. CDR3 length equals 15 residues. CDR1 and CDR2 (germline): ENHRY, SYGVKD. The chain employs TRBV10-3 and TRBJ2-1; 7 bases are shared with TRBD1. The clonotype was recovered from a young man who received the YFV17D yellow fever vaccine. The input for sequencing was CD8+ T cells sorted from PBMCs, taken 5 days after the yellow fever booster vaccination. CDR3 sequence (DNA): TGTGCCATCAGTGAGTCGCAGACAGGGACCAATGAGCAGTTCTTC. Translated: CAISESQTGTNEQFF.